This TCR beta chain was captured in a study of blood T cell repertoires in COVID-19. Turning to the study itself: The origin of the acute and convalescent COVID-19 samples was the United States, Italy and Spain. The cDNA or gDNA used as material had been derived from T cells, B-cell-depleted T cells, or PBMCs.

As handled by the study authors: From reference gene primer amplification, estimates of nucleated cell counts were derived. TCRdb keeps only in-frame clones here, not all; method: immunoSEQ multiplex PCR. V, J and clone size were drawn from that table, and D and trimming were deduced from the DNA. This sample has tens of thousands of clones; 80% to 95% occur once, and the top ten carry roughly 0.72%. Sequenced material: peripheral blood. The receptor comes from a woman older than 75 with acute or convalescent COVID-19.

The CDR3 loop reads CASSEAGLNNEQFF. CDR3 DNA: TGTGCCAGCAGTGAAGCGGGACTAAACAATGAGCAGTTCTTC. The rearrangement links TRBV2 to TRBJ2-1, with 7 bases aligning to TRBD2. CDR1 is SNHLY and CDR2 is FYNNEI in the germline V gene. Losses at the gene ends were 0 bases for V and 5 bases for J; bases not matched to a gene: 1. The CDR3 has 14 amino acids.